The 28 T cell receptor beta chains given below trace back to one sample, sequenced in a study of blood T cell repertoires in COVID-19. Using immunoSEQ multiplex PCR, the repertoire was profiled, and TCRdb retains in-frame clones only, with some absent. This table has 200,000 to 300,000 clones, roughly 86% appearing once. The sequenced sample consisted of peripheral blood. These receptors came from a man aged 35 to 55 who had recovered from COVID-19.

The CDR3 DNA is TGTGCCAACCGGGGAGGGGGATGGTACGAGCAGTACTTC. It codes for CANRGGGWYEQYF. The J gene is TRBJ2-7, the V gene TRBV27; D is possibly TRBD2 (7 bases). V was trimmed by 10 bases and J by 4 bases, leaving 17 bases between them. The CDR3 loop spans 13 amino acids. Germline CDR1 MNHEY, CDR2 SMNVEV (reference sequence).

This chain joins TRBV12-2 and TRBJ2-5; the table's TRBD1 call for D was not verified on the DNA. TRBV12-2 corresponds to a pseudogene. The CDR3 loop spans 15 amino acids. The CDR3, as DNA: TGTGCAAGTCGCTTGGGGACAGGGTCGGAAGAGACCCAGTACTTC. Encoded protein: CASRLGTGSEETQYF.

The chain carries TRBV29-1 and TRBJ1-2; possible D gene TRBD1, 6 bases. This CDR3 comprises 12 residues. The V end was cut by 4 bases, the J end by 4 bases, with 10 bases between. Germline assignment: CDR1 SQVTM and CDR2 ANQGSEA. The CDR3 nucleotides are TGCAGCGTTGGACAGGACCCCTATGGCTACACCTTC. As protein: CSVGQDPYGYTF.

The chain joins TRBV7-9 to TRBJ2-2; 10 nucleotides agree with TRBD1. The CDR3 has 14 residues. After removal of 10 bases from V and 5 bases from J, the junction contained 7 bases not matched to a gene. CDR1 is SEHNR and CDR2 is FQNEAQ in the germline V gene (reference sequence). The CDR3 DNA sequence: TGTGCCATCGCCGGGACAGGGGTAACCGGGGAGCTGTTTTTT. It yields the protein CAIAGTGVTGELFF.

V and J are TRBV19 and TRBJ1-5, with a possible D match to TRBD1 (6 bases). V lost 6 bases and J lost 7, with 10 bases in between. Germline V gene data show CDR1 as LNHDA and CDR2 as SQIVND (reference sequence). The CDR3 spans 12 residues. The CDR3 loop reads CASSTGLQPQHF. CDR3 in DNA: TGTGCCAGTAGCACAGGGTTACAGCCCCAGCATTTT.

In nucleotides, the CDR3 is TGTGCCAGCAGCAAGATTGGATCCGGGACAGGACTCAATCAGCCCCAGCATTTT. Protein product: CASSKIGSGTGLNQPQHF. This chain connects TRBV5-6 to TRBJ1-5; 8 bases agree with TRBD1. Germline V gives CDR1 SGHDT, CDR2 YYEEEE. V lost 4 bases to trimming and J lost 3 bases; unmatched junction nucleotides: 15. The CDR3 totals 18 residues.

The V call is TRBV5-4, the J call TRBJ1-2; D uncertain. This CDR3 is built from 14 residues. Trimming took off 0 bases at V and 2 bases at J, with 8 bases between the two ends. Germline V gene lookup returns CDR1 SGHNT and CDR2 YYREEE (reference sequence). CDR3 in DNA: TGTGCCAGCAGCTTGGATCAGAAAAACTATGGCTACACCTTC. Amino acids: CASSLDQKNYGYTF.

The CDR3 sequence is CATSRLRTGANTEAFF. CDR3 nucleotides: TGTGCCACCAGCAGATTGAGGACAGGGGCGAACACTGAAGCTTTCTTT. V usage is TRBV15 and J usage is TRBJ1-1, with TRBD1 matching 9 bases. There are 16 residues in the CDR3. The V and J ends lost 2 bases and 1 base, in that order; junction bases with no gene match: 5. The germline V gene has CDR1 LNHNV and CDR2 YYDKDF (reference sequence).

The V and J genes are TRBV20-1 and TRBJ2-7; TRBD2 aligns across 13 bases. The CDR3 spans 15 residues. V shed 3 bases and J 7 bases; nucleotides not matched to a gene: 9. Germline CDR1 is DFQATT and CDR2 is SNEGSKA (reference sequence). The CDR3 spells CSASGTSGAAGEQYF. In DNA form, the CDR3 reads TGCAGTGCTAGTGGGACTAGCGGGGCCGCGGGAGAGCAGTACTTC.

V and J are TRBV7-2 and TRBJ2-1, with TRBD2 matching over 7 bases. V was clipped by 2 bases and J by 8 bases; unmatched bases: 9. The CDR3 has 15 residues. Germline assignment: CDR1 SGHTA and CDR2 FQGNSA. The CDR3 region has the DNA TGTGCCAGCAGCTTATTGGGAGGGAACGCGTATGAGCAGTTCTTC. This sequence encodes CASSLLGGNAYEQFF.

The chain recombines TRBV7-2 with TRBJ2-1; 14 bases line up with TRBD2. J lost 8 bases, V lost 4 bases, and 4 bases had no gene match. CDR3 length: 15 amino acids. CDR1 and CDR2 (germline): SGHTA, FQGNSA. CDR3 in DNA: TGTGCCAGCAGCTCCGGGACTAGCGGGAGTGATGAGCAGTTCTTC. Its translation is CASSSGTSGSDEQFF.

The chain couples TRBV9 to TRBJ2-1; D might be TRBD1 (5 bases). Trimming removed 4 bases from V and 8 bases from J, with 13 bases in between. The germline gives CDR1 SGDLS, CDR2 YYNGEE. The CDR3 has 13 residues. The CDR3 region is CASSPGPRDEQFF. Written as DNA, the CDR3 is TGTGCCAGCAGCCCAGGGCCCCGGGATGAGCAGTTCTTC. Based on the CDR3 plus reference TRBV9 and TRBJ2-1, the full variable domain is DSGVTQTPKHLITATGQRVTLRCSPRSGDLSVYWYQQSLDQGLQFLIQYYNGEERAKGNILERFSAQQFPDLHSELNLSSLELGDSALYFCASSPGPRDEQFFGPGTRLTVL.

CDR3 bases: TGTGCCAGAAGCTCCCCGCGACAGGGGGAAAAGTACGAGCAGTACTTC. Translated: CARSSPRQGEKYEQYF. V usage is TRBV7-5 and J usage is TRBJ2-7; the table calls TRBD1, which could not be checked here. TRBV7-5 is assigned pseudogene status. CDR3 size: 16 residues.

This clone was recorded once. This chain uses TRBV27 with TRBJ2-7, with 9 bases fitting TRBD1. The CDR3 contains 13 residues. V trimming: 7 bases; J trimming: 4 bases; junction bases outside the gene matches: 5. CDR1 MNHEY and CDR2 SMNVEV come from the germline V gene (reference sequence). The CDR3 region is CASTRTGDYEQYF. The CDR3 nucleotides are TGTGCCAGCACGAGGACAGGGGATTACGAGCAGTACTTC.

Here the CDR3 DNA reads TGTGCCAGCAGTACCGGGACAGGGGGAAGGGGCTACACCTTC. Encoded protein: CASSTGTGGRGYTF. The chain has TRBV2 and TRBJ1-2, with 11 bases matching TRBD1. Germline V CDR1 and CDR2: SNHLY, FYNNEI. The trim removed 5 bases at V and 8 bases at J, leaving 7 bases unmatched. CDR3 size: 14 residues.

J is TRBJ1-2 and V is TRBV3-1 (or the pseudogene TRBV3-2), with 9 bases fitting TRBD1. V lost 0 bases to trimming and J lost 4 bases; unmatched junction nucleotides: 6. In germline, CDR1 is LGHDT, CDR2 YNNKEL (reference sequence). The CDR3 contains 16 residues. The CDR3 loop reads CASSQEDRGTGYGYTF. The CDR3 coding sequence is TGTGCCAGCAGCCAAGAGGACAGGGGAACAGGCTATGGCTACACCTTC.

The chain links TRBV7-6 to TRBJ2-1; 9 bases are a match to TRBD1. Per germline, CDR1 SGHVS and CDR2 FNYEAQ. There are 16 residues in the CDR3. V shed 4 bases, J shed 10 bases, and the junction held 14 bases outside the gene matches. In nucleotides, the CDR3 is TGTGCCAGCAGCTCCCCCCGTGGGACAGGGATGCAAGAGCAGTTCTTC. It translates to CASSSPRGTGMQEQFF.

The chain employs TRBV5-1 and TRBJ1-1; 10 bases match TRBD1. Germline CDR1 is SGHRS and CDR2 is YFSETQ. The ends lost 0 bases at V and 4 bases at J; junction bases unmatched: 6. This CDR3 is built from 16 residues. The CDR3 region has the DNA TGCGCCAGCAGCTTGGGGTTTGACAGGGGGCTCACTGAAGCTTTCTTT. This sequence encodes CASSLGFDRGLTEAFF.

The chain links TRBV7-2 to TRBJ1-6; D gene ambiguous. The length of the CDR3 is 14 residues. Deletions cut 5 bases from V and 7 bases from J, with 12 bases between. Germline V gene lookup returns CDR1 SGHTA and CDR2 FQGNSA. This chain's CDR3 is CASSLPSENSPLHF. CDR3 DNA sequence: TGTGCCAGCAGCCTCCCATCAGAAAATTCACCCCTCCACTTT.

This chain connects TRBV7-8 to TRBJ2-7; 7 bases are a match to TRBD1. V was clipped by 4 bases and J by 6 bases; unmatched bases: 9. The CDR3 extends over 14 amino acids. The germline V gene encodes CDR1 SGHVS and CDR2 FQNEAQ. CDR3 sequence: CASSSPTGPGEQYF. CDR3 DNA sequence: TGTGCCAGCAGCTCCCCGACAGGGCCCGGCGAGCAGTACTTC.

The rearrangement links TRBV3-1 (or the pseudogene TRBV3-2) to TRBJ2-1, with 11 bases lining up with TRBD1. The germline CDR1 and CDR2 sequences are LGHDT and YNNKEL (reference sequence). V shed 5 bases and J 0 bases; nucleotides not matched to a gene: 9. CDR3 length: 18 amino acids. CDR3 protein: CASSARDRGFPSYNEQFF. The DNA for the CDR3 is TGTGCCAGCAGCGCCCGGGACAGGGGGTTCCCCTCCTACAATGAGCAGTTCTTC.

In this sample, this clone turned up a few times. The sample carries other DNA sequences with the same CDR3. This chain connects TRBV6-2 or TRBV6-3 to TRBJ2-7; D unresolved. V was cut by 2 bases and J by 6 bases, with 5 bases left in between. Germline CDR1 reads MNHEY; CDR2 reads SVGEGT. This CDR3 comprises 11 residues. CDR3 in amino acids: CASSYGSEQYF. As DNA, the CDR3 is TGTGCCAGCAGTTACGGCAGCGAGCAGTACTTC.

In this sample, this clone turned up a few times. V is TRBV27 and J is TRBJ2-7; TRBD2 agrees at 9 bases. Germline lookup yields CDR1 MNHEY and CDR2 SMNVEV (reference sequence). Unmatched junction bases numbered 8, after V lost 6 bases and J lost 2 bases. The CDR3 is 15 residues long. As DNA, the CDR3 is TGTGCCAGCAGCCTCGCCCTAGCGGGGACCTACGAGCAGTACTTC. This sequence encodes CASSLALAGTYEQYF.

This clone has just a few counts. This chain joins TRBV5-4 and TRBJ1-6; tentative D call: TRBD1 (5 bases). The CDR3 totals 13 residues. Germline CDR1 and CDR2: SGHNT and YYREEE (reference sequence). V was clipped by 0 bases and J by 13 bases, with 11 bases between them. This chain's CDR3 is CASSLGAGVPLHF. Written as DNA, the CDR3 is TGTGCCAGCAGCTTGGGGGCGGGGGTGCCCCTCCACTTT. Looking up the rest from reference TRBV5-4 and TRBJ1-6 gives the full variable domain: ETGVTQSPTHLIKTRGQQVTLRCSSQSGHNTVSWYQQALGQGPQFIFQYYREEENGRGNFPPRFSGLQFPNYSSELNVNALELDDSALYLCASSLGAGVPLHFGNGTRLTVT.

V gene TRBV5-8 combines with J gene TRBJ2-7, with 9 bases that match TRBD2. With 1 base clipped from V and 6 bases from J, the junction kept 8 bases outside the gene matches. CDR1 SGHTS and CDR2 YDEGEE come from the germline V gene. This CDR3 is built from 15 residues. CDR3 nucleotide sequence: TGTGCCAGCAGCTTGCTGGCGGGAGGGCCTGTCGAGCAGTACTTC. Residues: CASSLLAGGPVEQYF.

This chain links TRBV18 with TRBJ1-3; D is possibly TRBD1 (5 bases). V was pared by 5 bases and J by 0 bases, with 26 bases between. The CDR3 loop spans 20 amino acids. From germline, CDR1 is KGHSH and CDR2 LQKENI. The CDR3 nucleotides read TGTGCCAGCTCAATTTTGGGTTCAACCTCCGTCAGGGACTCTGGAAACACCATATATTTT. Residues: CASSILGSTSVRDSGNTIYF. The entire variable domain, with the rest obtained from reference TRBV18 and TRBJ1-3, is as follows: NAGVMQNPRHLVRRRGQEARLRCSPMKGHSHVYWYRQLPEEGLKFMVYLQKENIIDESGMPKERFSAEFPKEGPSILRIQQVVRGDSAAYFCASSILGSTSVRDSGNTIYFGEGSWLTVV.

This clone came up a few times. The chain carries TRBV3-1 (or the pseudogene TRBV3-2) and TRBJ2-1; 10 positions match TRBD2. Germline CDR1 is LGHDT and CDR2 is YNNKEL (reference sequence). With 3 bases clipped from V and 4 bases from J, the junction kept 12 bases outside the gene matches. This CDR3 is 18 amino acids long. The CDR3 loop is CASSQDRPSGGGYNEQFF. CDR3 DNA sequence: TGTGCCAGCAGCCAGGACCGACCTAGCGGGGGAGGGTACAATGAGCAGTTCTTC.

The chain recombines TRBV29-1 with TRBJ1-1, with D possibly TRBD1 on 5 matching bases. CDR3 length: 16 amino acids. The V and J ends lost 0 bases and 3 bases respectively, with 17 bases between them. CDR1 SQVTM and CDR2 ANQGSEA come from the germline V gene. The CDR3 reads CSVEDGGNILYTEAFF. The CDR3 region has the DNA TGCAGCGTTGAAGACGGGGGTAATATTTTATACACTGAAGCTTTCTTT.